Following are 18 T cell receptor beta chains from one sample sequenced in a study of technical replicates of blood from a few donors. Sequenced by immunoSEQ multiplex PCR; TCRdb stores in-frame clones only, minus some. The table has 75,000 to 95,000 clones, approximately 94% seen once. Sequences were obtained from T cells isolated from PBMCs. All receptors derive from a human donor in good health.

The chain carries TRBV28 and TRBJ1-1; TRBD1 aligns across 10 bases. Germline lookup yields CDR1 MDHEN and CDR2 SYDVKM. The length of the CDR3 is 14 residues. Unmatched junction bases numbered 4, after V lost 8 bases and J lost 1 base. CDR3 nucleotides: TGTGCCAGCCGCTGGACAGGGGGGAACACTGAAGCTTTCTTT. Protein sequence: CASRWTGGNTEAFF.

The rearrangement uses TRBV15 and TRBJ1-5, with D unresolved. This CDR3 has 16 residues. Germline V gene lookup returns CDR1 LNHNV and CDR2 YYDKDF (reference sequence). Trimming took 1 base from V and 2 from J, leaving 12 bases between them. The CDR3 region has the DNA TGTGCCACCAGCAGAGCCTTACTGCAGGGCAATCAGCCCCAGCATTTT. It translates to CATSRALLQGNQPQHF.

The chain joins TRBV28 to TRBJ1-1, with 7 bases fitting TRBD1. After removal of 5 bases from V and 5 bases from J, the junction contained 8 bases not matched to a gene. CDR1 is MDHEN and CDR2 is SYDVKM in the germline V gene. The CDR3 contains 14 residues. In DNA form, the CDR3 reads TGTGCCAGCAGTGAGACAGGGTTTAAGACTGAAGCTTTCTTT. This translates into CASSETGFKTEAFF.

This chain links TRBV28 with TRBJ2-3, with 9 positions matching TRBD2. The V segment lost 7 bases and the J segment 4 bases; nucleotides outside the gene matches: 12. This CDR3 is 16 amino acids long. Germline-derived CDR1 and CDR2 are MDHEN and SYDVKM. As DNA, the CDR3 is TGTGCCAGCAAGGATCCGGGACTAGCCTATTCAGATACGCAGTATTTT. This codes for CASKDPGLAYSDTQYF.

To note about this clone: One end of the junction fails to match germline, which may point to a read error. The chain recombines TRBV7-6 with TRBJ2-1; a possible D gene is TRBD2 (6 bases). The CDR3 has 16 amino acids. Looked up from germline, CDR1 is SGHVS and CDR2 is FNYEAQ. The CDR3 here is CASSQPLASSYNEQFF. The CDR3 DNA follows: TGTGCCAGCAGCCAACCCCTAGCGAGCTCCTATAATGAGCAGTTCTTC.

Comments on this clone: A read error may account for a junction end that differs from germline. The chain combines TRBV2 with TRBJ2-2; 11 bases agree with TRBD1. The CDR3 loop spans 19 amino acids. Germline V gives CDR1 SNHLY, CDR2 FYNNEI. CDR3 sequence (DNA): TGTGCCAGCACCGACCCCCGGACAGGGGGCCAGTTGAACACCTGGGAGCTGTTTTTT. It specifies CASTDPRTGGQLNTWELFF.

The chain recombines TRBV5-4 with TRBJ2-2; tentative D call: TRBD2 (5 bases). The CDR3 extends over 14 amino acids. Trimming left V 1 base short and J 6 bases short, with 10 bases between. From germline, CDR1 is SGHNT and CDR2 YYREEE (reference sequence). The CDR3 sequence is CASSLSFGAGELFF. CDR3 coding DNA: TGTGCCAGCAGCTTGAGCTTCGGGGCCGGGGAGCTGTTTTTT.

V and J are TRBV18 and TRBJ2-7; 10 bases match TRBD1. V gave up 3 bases and J gave up 3 bases; unmatched junction bases: 5. This CDR3 comprises 15 residues. CDR1 is KGHSH and CDR2 is LQKENI in the germline V gene. The chain's CDR3 is CASSPGQGEIYEQYF. The CDR3 DNA reads as TGTGCCAGCTCACCCGGACAGGGGGAAATCTACGAGCAGTACTTC.

CDR3 in DNA: TGTGCCAGCAGTTCCGGGACTAGCGGGAGGGGGTTAGAGACCCAGTACTTC. This translates into CASSSGTSGRGLETQYF. This chain uses TRBV27 with TRBJ2-5, with 16 bases that match TRBD2. Germline CDR1 MNHEY, CDR2 SMNVEV (reference sequence). J was trimmed by 4 bases and V by 4 bases; bases with no gene match: 6. CDR3 length equals 17 residues.

This clone was detected only once. The J gene is TRBJ1-2, the V gene TRBV7-2; D is uncertain. CDR3 size: 16 residues. V gave up 0 bases and J gave up 1 base, with 12 bases separating them. Looked up from germline, CDR1 is SGHTA and CDR2 is FQGNSA. In DNA form, the CDR3 reads TGTGCCAGCAGCTTAGCCGTTAGAGGGAATAACTATGGCTACACCTTC. Encoded protein: CASSLAVRGNNYGYTF.

This clone appeared a single time. This chain uses TRBV7-6 with TRBJ2-1; 10 nucleotides line up with TRBD2. Germline loops: CDR1 SGHVS, CDR2 FNYEAQ. The CDR3 is made up of 14 amino acids. Germline trimming cut 1 base from V and 9 bases from J; bases unmatched to any gene: 3. This chain's CDR3 is CASSLGLAGGEQFF. CDR3 coding DNA: TGTGCCAGCAGCTTAGGACTAGCGGGCGGTGAGCAGTTCTTC.

The chain recombines TRBV7-2 with TRBJ1-5, with D uncertain. The V gene lost 5 bases and the J gene lost 0 bases, with 8 bases spanning the gap. The CDR3 runs to 14 residues. Germline loops: CDR1 SGHTA, CDR2 FQGNSA. CDR3 protein: CASSQWASNQPQHF. CDR3 DNA sequence: TGTGCCAGCAGCCAATGGGCTAGCAATCAGCCCCAGCATTTT.

CDR3 DNA sequence: TGCAGCGTTGTTCTTACTTCGGGTCTGCCCTACGAGCAGTACTTC. Its translation is CSVVLTSGLPYEQYF. V and J are TRBV29-1 and TRBJ2-7; no clear D gene. The V end was cut by 4 bases, the J end by 2 bases, with 18 bases between. There are 15 residues in the CDR3. Per germline, CDR1 SQVTM and CDR2 ANQGSEA.

J is TRBJ1-2 and V is TRBV14; 9 bases map to TRBD1. The germline gives CDR1 SGHDN, CDR2 FVKESK. The length of the CDR3 is 14 residues. J gave up 7 bases and V 3 bases, and 6 bases lay outside the gene matches. CDR3 bases: TGTGCCAGCAGCCACAGGGACAGGGTGTTTGGCTACACCTTC. The encoded protein is CASSHRDRVFGYTF. Full variable domain (remainder filled in from reference TRBV14 and TRBJ1-2): EAGVTQFPSHSVIEKGQTVTLRCDPISGHDNLYWYRRVMGKEIKFLLHFVKESKQDESGMPNNRFLAERTGGTYSTLKVQPAELEDSGVYFCASSHRDRVFGYTFGSGTRLTVV.

The genes are TRBV6-1 and TRBJ2-3; 7 bases are a match to TRBD2. V trimming: 4 bases; J trimming: 2 bases; junction bases outside the gene matches: 9. This CDR3 has 16 residues. Germline values: CDR1 MNHNS, CDR2 SASEGT. The CDR3 bases are TGTGCCAGCAGTGTATCCGGGGGGTCTTTCACAGATACGCAGTATTTT. It yields the protein CASSVSGGSFTDTQYF.

The chain is built from TRBV6-5 and TRBJ1-5; maybe TRBD1 (6 bases). The CDR3 sequence is 14 residues long. Trimming removed 2 bases from V and 7 bases from J, with 12 bases in between. Per the germline V gene, CDR1 is MNHEY and CDR2 is SVGAGI. The CDR3 loop reads CASSYGGGRQPQHF. In nucleotides, the CDR3 is TGTGCCAGCAGTTACGGGGGGGGCAGGCAGCCCCAGCATTTT.

The chain employs TRBV5-6 and TRBJ2-7, with D maybe TRBD1 (6 bases). CDR3 length: 13 amino acids. CDR1 and CDR2 (germline): SGHDT, YYEEEE. Trimming took 4 bases from V and 6 from J, leaving 14 bases between them. The CDR3 sequence is CASSAPQGGEQYF. CDR3 bases: TGTGCCAGCAGCGCCCCACAGGGTGGCGAGCAGTACTTC.

Points on this clone: Mismatch with germline at one junction end may stem from a read error. This chain joins TRBV7-7 and TRBJ2-1; perhaps TRBD1 as D (5 bases). The CDR3 runs to 13 residues. Germline V lookup: CDR1 SSHAT, CDR2 FNYEAQ (reference sequence). In DNA, the CDR3 is TGTGCTAGCAGCTTAGGATCCAGGGATTGGCAGTTCTTC. It translates to CASSLGSRDWQFF.